This T cell receptor (beta chain) was recorded in a study of cytomegalovirus exposure and HLA in healthy donors. Comments on this clone: What it binds is unknown.

General study findings and limits: Further analysis, carried out later, found HLA-associated TCR beta chains more clonally expanded than equally common other chains. Analyzed later, association rates of TCRs varied across HLA loci, with DRB1 most and HLA-C fewest. Most TCR beta V segments were productive about 87% or about 30% of the time in an earlier analysis. As was reported, the classifier diagnosed cytomegalovirus status with high specificity and sensitivity.

The PCR used 60 Vbeta and 13 Jbeta primers. Measured with immunoSEQ multiplex PCR; TCRdb has only the in-frame clones, and not every one. This sample has about 140,000 clones, with around 59% found just once. The CDR3 covers 15 residues. Germline V lookup: CDR1 MDHEN, CDR2 SYDVKM. V lost 4 bases and J lost 4, with 16 bases in between. The rearrangement uses TRBV28 and TRBJ2-5; tentative D call: TRBD1 (6 bases). The clonotype was recovered from a male donor in good health and CMV-seronegative. Sequencing was performed on PBMCs. This CDR3 is CASSSPQTGGETQYF. The CDR3 bases are TGTGCCAGCAGTTCCCCTCAGACAGGAGGAGAGACCCAGTACTTC.